These 27 T cell receptor beta chains originate from one sample sequenced in a study of blood T cells in healthy people across ages. Together with a sample-barcoded 5' primer, a J-beta primer mix was included in a second PCR lasting about 7 to 12 cycles. One entry per CDR3 protein, called by TCRdb with MiXCR from the 5' RACE reads. The top ten hold roughly 13% of the sample, which has roughly 930,000 distinct CDR3 sequences, about 48% seen once. The sample was blood. The receptors stem from a man in his thirties or forties in good health.

This chain connects TRBV12-3 or TRBV12-4 to TRBJ2-2, with D uncertain. The V end lost 4 bases, the J end lost 6 bases, and 6 bases lay between the germline ends. The CDR3 is 12 amino acids. CDR3 bases: TGTGCCAGCAGTTGGCCTTCCGGGGAGCTGTTTTTT. Protein: CASSWPSGELFF.

CDR3 DNA: TGCAGCGTTGATCAGGGTAGCGAGCAGTACTTC. Amino acids: CSVDQGSEQYF. V usage is TRBV29-1 and J usage is TRBJ2-7; D possibly corresponds to TRBD1 (5 bases). The CDR3 sequence is 11 residues long. Between the trimmed V and J ends, which lost 3 bases and 6 bases, there was a span of 9 bases. The germline CDR1 and CDR2 sequences are SQVTM and ANQGSEA.

This clonotype was seen a handful of times. The chain is built from TRBV5-1 and TRBJ2-1, with D unclear. Per germline, CDR1 SGHRS and CDR2 YFSETQ. V dropped 6 bases and J dropped 8 bases, with 6 bases sitting between them. The CDR3 runs 10 residues. The chain's CDR3 is CASNRDEQFF. CDR3 DNA: TGCGCCAGCAATCGGGATGAGCAGTTCTTC.

This clonotype was found a few times. The chain has TRBV5-1 and TRBJ2-3; 10 nucleotides line up with TRBD1. V gave up 3 bases and J gave up 2 bases; unmatched junction bases: 6. CDR3 length: 16 amino acids. CDR1 SGHRS and CDR2 YFSETQ come from the germline V gene. Here the CDR3 DNA reads TGCGCCAGCAGCTCACGGACAGGGGGAGCCACAGATACGCAGTATTTT. It codes for CASSSRTGGATDTQYF.

Only a few counts were recorded for this clonotype. The J gene is TRBJ1-4, the V gene TRBV3-1; D is possibly TRBD1 (6 bases). V lost 4 bases and J 4 bases, leaving 10 bases between the germline ends. The CDR3 consists of 14 residues. Germline V lookup: CDR1 LGHDT, CDR2 YNNKEL (reference sequence). The CDR3 DNA is TGTGCCAGCAGCCCAACAGGGTATAATGAAAAACTGTTTTTT. It encodes CASSPTGYNEKLFF. The full variable domain, rest sourced from reference TRBV3-1 and TRBJ1-4, is DTAVSQTPKYLVTQMGNDKSIKCEQNLGHDTMYWYKQDSKKFLKIMFSYNNKELIINETVPNRFSPKSPDKAHLNLHINSLELGDSAVYFCASSPTGYNEKLFFGSGTQLSVL.

V and J are TRBV5-1 and TRBJ2-1; D is unresolved. The germline gives CDR1 SGHRS, CDR2 YFSETQ. V lost 7 bases and J 10 bases, leaving 18 bases between the germline ends. The CDR3 consists of 13 residues. This CDR3 is CASASSESYEQFF. The DNA of the CDR3 is TGCGCCAGCGCTTCCTCGGAATCCTACGAGCAGTTCTTC.

The chain recombines TRBV28 with TRBJ1-1; the D gene is possibly TRBD1 (6 bases). V was clipped by 3 bases and J by 5 bases, with 16 bases between them. The V gene's germline CDR1 is MDHEN and CDR2 SYDVKM. This CDR3 comprises 15 residues. CDR3 sequence: CASSFVGARRTEAFF. CDR3 DNA: TGTGCCAGCAGTTTCGTGGGGGCAAGACGGACTGAAGCTTTCTTT.

J is TRBJ2-7 and V is TRBV6-2 or TRBV6-3; no definite D call. The J call is in doubt because the DNA end fits TRBJ2-5 better. CDR3 size: 12 residues. Germline V gene lookup returns CDR1 MNHEY and CDR2 SVGEGT. The CDR3 nucleotides read TGTGCCAGCAGTTACTTTGGGGAGACCCAGTACTTC. Translation gives CASSYFGETQYF.

The table lists this clonotype with a few counts. The V call is TRBV6-5, the J call TRBJ1-2; D is perhaps TRBD1 (5 bases). V lost 4 bases and J 3 bases, leaving 9 bases between the germline ends. There are 13 residues in the CDR3. Per the germline V gene, CDR1 is MNHEY and CDR2 is SVGAGI. The chain's CDR3 is CASSLQVDYGYTF. CDR3 sequence (DNA): TGTGCCAGCAGTTTACAGGTTGACTATGGCTACACCTTC.

This rearrangement joins TRBV27 to TRBJ1-1; no clear D. CDR3 length equals 17 residues. Between the trimmed V and J ends, which lost 7 bases and 3 bases, there was a span of 24 bases. Germline V CDR1 and CDR2: MNHEY, SMNVEV (reference sequence). The CDR3 here is CASNPWGFPQRHTEAFF. The CDR3, as DNA: TGTGCCAGCAACCCTTGGGGATTTCCCCAACGCCACACTGAAGCTTTCTTT.

The chain links TRBV6-2 or TRBV6-3 to TRBJ2-1; D may correspond to TRBD1 or TRBD2 (6 bases each). Germline loops: CDR1 MNHEY, CDR2 SVGEGT. V lost 5 bases and J lost 6, with 17 bases in between. This CDR3 is built from 15 residues. CDR3 sequence: CASSVPGAGVNEQFF. The CDR3 DNA reads as TGTGCCAGCAGTGTGCCGGGGGCAGGGGTCAATGAGCAGTTCTTC.

This clonotype appeared a few times. V is TRBV6-1 and J is TRBJ1-2; the D is unclear. V lost 4 bases and J lost 6, with 9 bases in between. The germline gives CDR1 MNHNS, CDR2 SASEGT. The CDR3 extends over 12 amino acids. The CDR3 DNA reads as TGTGCCAGCAGTGTCCACAGAGATGGCTACACCTTC. Translating gives CASSVHRDGYTF.

The rearrangement joins TRBV30 to TRBJ2-1; TRBD2 aligns across 10 bases. There are 15 residues in the CDR3. Per the germline V gene, CDR1 is GTSNPN and CDR2 is SVGIG (reference sequence). V shed 1 base, J shed 4 bases, and the junction held 4 bases outside the gene matches. The CDR3 DNA follows: TGTGCCTGGAGTGAGGAAGCGGGGGGGTACAATGAGCAGTTCTTC. Encoded protein: CAWSEEAGGYNEQFF.

CDR3 loop: CASSEYSGYEQYF. CDR3 DNA sequence: TGTGCCAGCAGTGAATATAGCGGTTACGAGCAGTACTTC. The chain is built from TRBV25-1 and TRBJ2-7; the D gene is possibly TRBD2 (6 bases). Looked up from germline, CDR1 is MGHDK and CDR2 is SYGVNS. This CDR3 contains 13 residues. Trimming removed 0 bases at V and 4 bases at J, with 7 bases between.

The chain combines TRBV6-6 with TRBJ2-3, with 13 bases aligning to TRBD2. Unmatched junction bases numbered 7, after V lost 7 bases and J lost 3 bases. Per germline, CDR1 MNHNY and CDR2 SVGAGI (reference sequence). CDR3 length: 16 residues. The CDR3 here is CASKRTSGGNTDTQYF. The CDR3 DNA reads as TGTGCCAGCAAGAGGACTAGCGGGGGAAATACAGATACGCAGTATTTT.

This clonotype has only one observation. The rearrangement uses TRBV6-5 and TRBJ1-6, with D unclear. Germline CDR1 and CDR2: MNHEY and SVGAGI. V lost 8 bases and J 7 bases, leaving 21 bases between the germline ends. The CDR3 covers 16 residues. The CDR3 DNA reads as TGTGCCAGCGGTCCTTTGGACGGCCGTATCAATTCACCCCTCCACTTT. Amino acids: CASGPLDGRINSPLHF.

This clonotype was recorded many times. The rearrangement joins TRBV20-1 to TRBJ1-2, with 8 bases identical to TRBD1. This CDR3 region has 13 residues. The ends lost 6 bases at V and 1 base at J; junction bases unmatched: 4. Germline V gene data show CDR1 as DFQATT and CDR2 as SNEGSKA (reference sequence). This chain's CDR3 is CSARGQDNYGYTF. In nucleotides, the CDR3 is TGCAGTGCCAGGGGACAGGATAACTATGGCTACACCTTC.

This clonotype was seen a few times. The chain combines TRBV2 with TRBJ2-4; 7 bases line up with TRBD1. The length of the CDR3 is 16 residues. V lost 6 bases to trimming and J lost 2 bases; unmatched junction nucleotides: 10. The germline gives CDR1 SNHLY, CDR2 FYNNEI. Written as DNA, the CDR3 is TGTGCCAGCAGCGTATTTTCAGGGGGTTCCAAAAACATTCAGTACTTC. It is translated as CASSVFSGGSKNIQYF.

This chain joins TRBV5-1 and TRBJ1-2; 9 bases line up with TRBD1. The V and J ends lost 4 bases and 6 bases, in that order; junction bases with no gene match: 7. Per the germline V gene, CDR1 is SGHRS and CDR2 is YFSETQ. The CDR3 runs 14 residues. CDR3 loop: CASSRGTGSDGYTF. The CDR3 DNA is TGCGCCAGCAGCCGAGGGACAGGGAGTGATGGCTACACCTTC. Supplemented by reference TRBV5-1 and TRBJ1-2, the full variable domain reads KAGVTQTPRYLIKTRGQQVTLSCSPISGHRSVSWYQQTPGQGLQFLFEYFSETQRNKGNFPGRFSGRQFSNSRSEMNVSTLELGDSALYLCASSRGTGSDGYTFGSGTRLTVV.

This chain joins TRBV15 and TRBJ1-1; 7 bases are shared with TRBD1. This CDR3 has 14 amino acids. Trimming cost V 5 bases and J 0 bases; bases outside gene matches: 3. The germline V gene encodes CDR1 LNHNV and CDR2 YYDKDF (reference sequence). The CDR3 nucleotides read TGTGCCACCAGCTCGGGACAGATGAACACTGAAGCTTTCTTT. Protein: CATSSGQMNTEAFF.

The CDR3 nucleotides read TGTGCCAGCAGTGAAAACCCGGGCAATCAGCCCCAGCATTTT. Encoded protein: CASSENPGNQPQHF. The chain uses TRBV6-1 and TRBJ1-5; D gene unclear. CDR1 is MNHNS and CDR2 is SASEGT in the germline V gene. CDR3 length equals 14 residues. Between the trimmed V and J ends, which lost 2 bases and 2 bases, there was a span of 7 bases.

The chain employs TRBV12-3 or TRBV12-4 and TRBJ2-1, with unresolved D. Between the trimmed V and J ends, which lost 5 bases and 12 bases, there was a span of 17 bases. This CDR3 has 13 residues. The CDR3 here is CASSLGPVGGQFF. The CDR3 DNA is TGTGCCAGCAGTCTAGGGCCGGTGGGTGGGCAGTTCTTC.

In its sample, this clonotype was seen a few times. The chain combines TRBV11-3 with TRBJ1-1, with 8 bases that match TRBD1. Per the germline V gene, CDR1 is SGHNT and CDR2 is YENEEA. V lost 4 bases and J lost 5; bases outside the gene matches: 12. This CDR3 contains 16 residues. The chain's CDR3 is CASSSGTGFKGTEAFF. CDR3 coding DNA: TGTGCCAGCAGCTCTGGGACAGGTTTTAAAGGGACTGAAGCTTTCTTT.

The chain carries TRBV4-1 and TRBJ1-1, with D unclear. The CDR3 length is 14 residues. Germline CDR1 MGHRA, CDR2 YSYEKL. V lost 0 bases and J lost 0, with 5 bases in between. CDR3 loop: CASSQEDVNTEAFF. The CDR3 region has the DNA TGCGCCAGCAGCCAAGAGGACGTGAACACTGAAGCTTTCTTT.

As regards this clonotype: This may be a read error, as it is one base from a much larger clone. The chain links TRBV6-2 or TRBV6-3 to TRBJ2-1, with D maybe TRBD1 (6 bases). This CDR3 is built from 17 residues. Germline assignment: CDR1 MNHEY and CDR2 SVGEGT. CDR3 sequence: CACSGTQGKAFYNEQFF. CDR3 coding DNA: TGTGCCTGCAGTGGAACACAGGGTAAAGCTTTCTACAATGAGCAGTTCTTC.

The chain joins TRBV10-3 to TRBJ2-1; tentatively, D is TRBD1 (6 bases). CDR3 size: 14 residues. CDR1 and CDR2 (germline): ENHRY, SYGVKD. V lost 4 bases, J lost 6 bases, and 13 bases lay in between. The CDR3 reads CAISGNKGGNEQFF. CDR3 DNA: TGTGCCATCAGTGGTAATAAAGGGGGCAATGAGCAGTTCTTC.

The chain uses TRBV13 and TRBJ1-6; 7 positions match TRBD1. J lost 2 bases, V lost 5 bases, and 6 bases had no gene match. CDR1 is PRHDT, CDR2 FYEKMQ, per germline (reference sequence). The CDR3 contains 16 residues. CDR3 region: CASSVTGEAYNSPLHF. CDR3 in DNA: TGTGCCAGCAGCGTCACAGGGGAAGCCTATAATTCACCCCTCCACTTT.